This entry concerns a single T cell receptor beta chain. This record comes from a study of patients and donors after allogeneic stem cell transplantation. There are 14 residues in the CDR3. The germline gives CDR1 DFQATT, CDR2 SNEGSKA (reference sequence). V was trimmed by 3 bases and J by 3 bases, leaving 14 bases between them. TCRdb reanalysed the RT-PCR reads using MiXCR and keeps one entry per CDR3 protein. The sample has about 200,000 distinct CDR3 sequences, roughly two fifths seen once. V gene TRBV20-1 combines with J gene TRBJ1-1; D gene ambiguous. The sequenced material came from blood, either unsorted or a sorted T cell fraction (not recorded which). This clonotype originated in a human donor who was either an allogeneic HSCT recipient or a stem cell or donor lymphocyte infusion donor (not recorded which). It is not recorded whose cells these are; they may come from a transplant donor. The CDR3 bases are TGCAGTGCTAGTGCAGACATGGCCGACACTGAAGCTTTCTTT. It codes for CSASADMADTEAFF.